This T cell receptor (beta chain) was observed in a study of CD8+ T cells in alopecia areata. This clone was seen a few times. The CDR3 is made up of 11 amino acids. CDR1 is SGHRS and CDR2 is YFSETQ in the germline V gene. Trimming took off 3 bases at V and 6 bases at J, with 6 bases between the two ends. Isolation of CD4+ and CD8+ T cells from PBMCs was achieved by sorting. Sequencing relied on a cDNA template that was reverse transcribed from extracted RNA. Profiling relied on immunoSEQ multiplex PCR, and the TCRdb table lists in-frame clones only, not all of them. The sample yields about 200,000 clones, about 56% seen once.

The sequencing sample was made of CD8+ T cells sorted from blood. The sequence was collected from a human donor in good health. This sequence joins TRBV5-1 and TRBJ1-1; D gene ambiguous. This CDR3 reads CASSYGAEAFF. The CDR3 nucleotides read TGCGCCAGCAGCTACGGGGCTGAAGCTTTCTTT.